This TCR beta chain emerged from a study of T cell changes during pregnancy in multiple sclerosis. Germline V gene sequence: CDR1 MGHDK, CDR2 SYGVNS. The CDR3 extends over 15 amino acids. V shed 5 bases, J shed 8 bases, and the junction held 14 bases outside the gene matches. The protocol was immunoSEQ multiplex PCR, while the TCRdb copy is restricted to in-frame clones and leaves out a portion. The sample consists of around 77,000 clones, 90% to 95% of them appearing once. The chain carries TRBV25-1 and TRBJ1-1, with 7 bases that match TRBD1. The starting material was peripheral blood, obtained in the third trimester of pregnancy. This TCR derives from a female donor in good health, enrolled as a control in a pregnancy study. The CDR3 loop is CASSPRQGPVLEAFF. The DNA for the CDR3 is TGTGCCAGCAGTCCTCGACAGGGCCCAGTATTGGAAGCTTTCTTT.